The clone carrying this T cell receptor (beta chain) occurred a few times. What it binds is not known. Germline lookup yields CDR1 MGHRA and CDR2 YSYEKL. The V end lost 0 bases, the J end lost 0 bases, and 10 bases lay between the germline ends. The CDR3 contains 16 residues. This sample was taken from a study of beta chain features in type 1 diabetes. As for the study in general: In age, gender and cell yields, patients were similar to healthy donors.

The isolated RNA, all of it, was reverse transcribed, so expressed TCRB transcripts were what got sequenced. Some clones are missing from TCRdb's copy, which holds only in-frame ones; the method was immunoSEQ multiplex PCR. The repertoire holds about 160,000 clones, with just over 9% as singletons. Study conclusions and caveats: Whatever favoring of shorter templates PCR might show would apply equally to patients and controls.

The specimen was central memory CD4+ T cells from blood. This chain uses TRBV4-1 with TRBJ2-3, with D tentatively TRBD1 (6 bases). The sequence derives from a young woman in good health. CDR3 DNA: TGCGCCAGCAGCCAAGATCCAGGGGCTAGCACAGATACGCAGTATTTT. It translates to CASSQDPGASTDTQYF.